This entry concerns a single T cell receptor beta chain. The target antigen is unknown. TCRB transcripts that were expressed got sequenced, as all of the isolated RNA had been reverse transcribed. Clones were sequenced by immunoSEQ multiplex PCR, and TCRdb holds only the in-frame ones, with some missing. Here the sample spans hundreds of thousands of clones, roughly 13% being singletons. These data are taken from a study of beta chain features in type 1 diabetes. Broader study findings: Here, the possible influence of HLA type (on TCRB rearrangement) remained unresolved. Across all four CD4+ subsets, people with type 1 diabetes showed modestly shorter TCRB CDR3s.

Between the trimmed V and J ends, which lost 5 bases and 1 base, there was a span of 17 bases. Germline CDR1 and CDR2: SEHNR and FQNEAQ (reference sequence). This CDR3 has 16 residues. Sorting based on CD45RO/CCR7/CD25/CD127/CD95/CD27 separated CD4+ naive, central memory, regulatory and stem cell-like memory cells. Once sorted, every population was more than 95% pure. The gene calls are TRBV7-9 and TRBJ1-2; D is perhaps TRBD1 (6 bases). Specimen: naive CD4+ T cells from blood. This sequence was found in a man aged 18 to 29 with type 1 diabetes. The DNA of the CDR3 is TGTGCCAGCAGCACCCCGTGGGGGGGGCTTAACTATGGCTACACCTTC. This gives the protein CASSTPWGGLNYGYTF.